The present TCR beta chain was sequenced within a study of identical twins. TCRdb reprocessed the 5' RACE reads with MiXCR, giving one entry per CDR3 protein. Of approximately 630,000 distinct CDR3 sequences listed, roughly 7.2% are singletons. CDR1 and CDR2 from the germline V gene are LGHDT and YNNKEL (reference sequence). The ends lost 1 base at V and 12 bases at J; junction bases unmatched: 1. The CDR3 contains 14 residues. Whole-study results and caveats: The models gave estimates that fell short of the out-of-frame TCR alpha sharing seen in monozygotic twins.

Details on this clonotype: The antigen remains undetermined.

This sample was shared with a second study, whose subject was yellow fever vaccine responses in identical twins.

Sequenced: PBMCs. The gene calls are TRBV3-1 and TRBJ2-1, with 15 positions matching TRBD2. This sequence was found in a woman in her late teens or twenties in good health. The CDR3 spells CASSQAGLAGGQFF. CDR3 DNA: TGTGCCAGCAGCCAAGCGGGACTAGCGGGAGGGCAGTTCTTC.